The 26 T cell receptor beta chains presented below share a single source sample, sequenced in a study of graft-versus-host responses after intestinal transplantation. Sequencing used immunoSEQ multiplex PCR; TCRdb keeps in-frame clones, though not all of them. The data contain around 77,000 clones, 85% to 95% of them seen just once; the ten biggest clones take up around 0.53%. No antigens are known for them. The sample was unstimulated CD8+ T cells sorted from spleen or lymph node cells, taken before intestinal transplant. These receptors originate from a human donor who received an intestinal transplant.

The chain combines TRBV7-9 with TRBJ2-7, with D possibly matching TRBD1 (5 bases). Germline assignment: CDR1 SEHNR and CDR2 FQNEAQ (reference sequence). This CDR3 has 15 amino acids. V shed 5 bases and J shed 2 bases, with 16 bases lying between them. CDR3 DNA sequence: TGTGCCAGCAGCCCGGTAGGGGCAGGAGCCTACGAGCAGTACTTC. It translates to CASSPVGAGAYEQYF.

This rearrangement joins TRBV28 to TRBJ2-5; D remains unclear. CDR3 size: 16 residues. V lost 3 bases and J lost 5, with 19 bases in between. Germline V gene data show CDR1 as MDHEN and CDR2 as SYDVKM. The CDR3 DNA reads TGTGCCAGCAGTTTCCTTAGCACCGGTCTGAGGGAGACCCAGTACTTC. Translation: CASSFLSTGLRETQYF.

This clone was detected once. The chain is built from TRBV19 and TRBJ1-2, with D tentatively TRBD1 (6 bases). Trimming cost V 3 bases and J 2 bases, with 7 bases left between them. CDR3 length: 13 amino acids. Germline values: CDR1 LNHDA, CDR2 SQIVND (reference sequence). The CDR3 is CASSIGTNYGYTF. The CDR3 region has the DNA TGTGCCAGTAGTATTGGGACAAACTATGGCTACACCTTC.

This clone was seen just once. This rearrangement joins TRBV9 to TRBJ2-7; TRBD2 is a possible D gene (6 bases). This CDR3 is 14 amino acids long. Germline V gives CDR1 SGDLS, CDR2 YYNGEE. V was clipped by 0 bases and J by 5 bases, with 12 bases between them. The CDR3 loop is CASSVEGGGDEQYF. The CDR3, as DNA: TGTGCCAGCAGCGTAGAGGGAGGCGGGGACGAGCAGTACTTC.

The table lists this clone with a count of one. Other DNA sequences from this sample encode an identical CDR3 as well. This chain connects TRBV30 to TRBJ2-2; D remains unclear. The germline V gene has CDR1 GTSNPN and CDR2 SVGIG (reference sequence). This CDR3 is 12 amino acids long. Deletions cut 3 bases from V and 2 bases from J, with 4 bases between. The CDR3 nucleotides read TGTGCCTGGAGCGGAAACACCGGGGAGCTGTTTTTT. It specifies CAWSGNTGELFF.

The chain joins TRBV28 to TRBJ2-2; 7 nucleotides line up with TRBD2. The CDR3 is 14 residues long. The germline CDR1 and CDR2 sequences are MDHEN and SYDVKM. The ends lost 6 bases at V and 3 bases at J; junction bases unmatched: 4. The CDR3 region has the DNA TGTGCCAGCAGCCAAAGCGGGGACACCGGGGAGCTGTTTTTT. As protein: CASSQSGDTGELFF.

Only one count was recorded for this clone. This chain links TRBV4-2 with TRBJ1-2; the D gene is possibly TRBD1 (6 bases). The CDR3 is made up of 14 amino acids. Germline-derived CDR1 and CDR2 are LGHNA and YNFKEQ. Trimming stripped 4 bases from V and 8 bases from J, with 17 bases between. For the CDR3, the DNA is TGTGCCAGCAGCCCAGGGGAAGGGATTCAGGGCTACACCTTC. Translating gives CASSPGEGIQGYTF.

This clone was observed a single time. This chain joins TRBV27 and TRBJ2-3, with 10 nucleotides matching TRBD1. After removal of 4 bases from V and 0 bases from J, the junction contained 7 bases not matched to a gene. The CDR3 covers 17 residues. In germline, CDR1 is MNHEY, CDR2 SMNVEV (reference sequence). CDR3 coding DNA: TGTGCCAGCAGTTCGTCCCGGGACAGGGGAAGCACAGATACGCAGTATTTT. Its translation: CASSSSRDRGSTDTQYF.

This chain links TRBV27 with TRBJ2-7; D remains unclear. The CDR3 is 11 amino acids. The V gene's germline CDR1 is MNHEY and CDR2 SMNVEV (reference sequence). Trimming pared 5 bases from V and 5 bases from J, leaving 7 bases between. CDR3 nucleotides: TGTGCCAGCAGTACAGTCCACGAGCAGTACTTC. Amino acids: CASSTVHEQYF.

This clone was seen more than once but under ten times. The chain carries TRBV6-5 and TRBJ1-2, with D perhaps matching TRBD1 (5 bases). There are 13 residues in the CDR3. The V gene lost 2 bases and the J gene lost 3 bases, with 7 bases spanning the gap. Germline V CDR1 and CDR2: MNHEY, SVGAGI. The CDR3 DNA reads TGTGCCAGCAGTTACGGGGGGGACTATGGCTACACCTTC. Translated, it gives CASSYGGDYGYTF.

This clone was seen a few times. The V gene is TRBV5-8, the J gene TRBJ1-1; 7 bases match TRBD1. The CDR3 loop spans 16 amino acids. Per the germline V gene, CDR1 is SGHTS and CDR2 is YDEGEE. With V trimmed by 2 bases and J by 0 bases, 7 bases remained unmatched. CDR3 loop: CASSFSAGGMNTEAFF. CDR3 nucleotides: TGTGCCAGCAGCTTTAGCGCAGGGGGGATGAACACTGAAGCTTTCTTT.

The chain has TRBV28 and TRBJ2-7; 9 bases agree with TRBD1. The CDR3 loop spans 12 amino acids. Germline values: CDR1 MDHEN, CDR2 SYDVKM. V was clipped by 10 bases and J by 7 bases; unmatched bases: 8. In nucleotides, the CDR3 is TGTGCCACGTTACAGGGGGCGTGGGAGCAGTACTTC. Its translation: CATLQGAWEQYF.

This clone was observed a single time. The V and J genes are TRBV7-8 and TRBJ1-5; D remains unclear. The germline V and J ends were trimmed by 2 bases and 0 bases, with 11 bases remaining between them. CDR1 SGHVS and CDR2 FQNEAQ come from the germline V gene. The CDR3 covers 16 residues. Here the CDR3 reads CASSLSGGYSNQPQHF. The CDR3 coding sequence is TGTGCCAGCAGCTTATCGGGCGGATATAGCAATCAGCCCCAGCATTTT.

This clone was observed a handful of times. The chain links TRBV4-1 to TRBJ1-4, with 8 bases identical to TRBD1. The CDR3 length is 19 residues. V dropped 7 bases and J dropped 14; count of bases not matched to a gene: 30. Per the germline V gene, CDR1 is MGHRA and CDR2 is YSYEKL. CDR3 in DNA: TGCGCCAGCACCCGTTTTGGTGGGACAGGCCCCCCAATCTTCCCCACCCTGTTTTTT. This gives the protein CASTRFGGTGPPIFPTLFF.

This clone was picked up a small number of times. J is TRBJ2-4 and V is TRBV7-6, with D possibly being TRBD2 (6 bases). Germline-derived CDR1 and CDR2 are SGHVS and FNYEAQ. Deletions cut 4 bases from V and 8 bases from J, with 15 bases between. The CDR3 has 14 residues. The DNA for the CDR3 is TGTGCCAGCAGCTCCACGACTAGTTGGGACATTCAGTACTTC. Translated: CASSSTTSWDIQYF.

This clone was seen only once. The J gene is TRBJ1-1, the V gene TRBV7-9; D gene ambiguous. The CDR3 runs 16 residues. Trimming took off 1 base at V and 3 bases at J, with 15 bases between the two ends. Germline CDR1 SEHNR, CDR2 FQNEAQ (reference sequence). The DNA for the CDR3 is TGTGCCAGCAGCTTAGAACCAGAGAGGGTGTACACTGAAGCTTTCTTT. It codes for CASSLEPERVYTEAFF.

The genes are TRBV10-2 and TRBJ2-3; perhaps TRBD2 as D (6 bases). Germline V gives CDR1 WSHSY, CDR2 SAAADI. With 4 bases removed from V and 1 base from J, the gap between germline ends came to 18 bases. This CDR3 contains 17 residues. The CDR3 nucleotides read TGCGCCAGCAGTGGGGACTTCCTACGTTGGGGCACAGATACGCAGTATTTT. Translating it yields CASSGDFLRWGTDTQYF.

V gene TRBV4-2 combines with J gene TRBJ2-3; the D gene is possibly TRBD2 (5 bases). The CDR3 is 15 residues long. The V end lost 0 bases, the J end lost 3 bases, and 10 bases lay between the germline ends. The germline CDR1 and CDR2 sequences are LGHNA and YNFKEQ. CDR3 DNA: TGTGCCAGCAGCCAAGACGAGGGAGAGACAGATACGCAGTATTTT. As protein: CASSQDEGETDTQYF.

The chain employs TRBV10-1 and TRBJ2-5; no clear D gene. V shed 3 bases and J shed 1 base, with 15 bases lying between them. This CDR3 contains 16 residues. Per the germline V gene, CDR1 is WNHNN and CDR2 is SYGVQD (reference sequence). CDR3 nucleotide sequence: TGCGCCAGCAGTGAATTGGCGGCGGATACCCAAGAGACCCAGTACTTC. It translates to CASSELAADTQETQYF.

The chain has TRBV29-1 and TRBJ1-5, with 10 positions matching TRBD1. This CDR3 spans 20 amino acids. V was pared by 7 bases and J by 0 bases, with 21 bases of the junction left unmatched. Germline values: CDR1 SQVTM, CDR2 ANQGSEA. The CDR3 nucleotides are TGCAGCGGCAGGAGGGGACAGGGGCTCAACGGGGGATATAGCAATCAGCCCCAGCATTTT. Protein product: CSGRRGQGLNGGYSNQPQHF.

The V and J genes are TRBV7-8 and TRBJ2-2; 9 bases are a match to TRBD2. V lost 3 bases to trimming and J lost 5 bases; unmatched junction nucleotides: 7. The CDR3 runs to 16 residues. CDR1 is SGHVS, CDR2 FQNEAQ, per germline. Here the CDR3 reads CASSFWREGLTGELFF. The CDR3 nucleotides read TGTGCCAGCAGCTTCTGGCGGGAGGGCTTGACCGGGGAGCTGTTTTTT.

This chain joins TRBV4-1 and TRBJ1-3, with unresolved D. CDR1 MGHRA and CDR2 YSYEKL come from the germline V gene. Trimming cost V 5 bases and J 1 base, with 9 bases left between them. This CDR3 comprises 14 residues. The CDR3 spells CASSGLGSGNTIYF. Written as DNA, the CDR3 is TGCGCCAGCAGCGGCCTAGGGTCTGGAAACACCATATATTTT.

The chain joins TRBV10-3 to TRBJ2-7, with D possibly matching TRBD2 (7 bases). The CDR3 covers 14 residues. V lost 4 bases to trimming and J lost 1 base, with 11 bases between them. Germline assignment: CDR1 ENHRY and CDR2 SYGVKD. DNA for the CDR3: TGTGCCATCAGTGGGGGGGGCAGTTCCTACGAGCAGTACTTC. Its protein product is CAISGGGSSYEQYF.

V usage is TRBV11-2 and J usage is TRBJ2-1; 8 bases match TRBD1. Germline V gives CDR1 SGHAT, CDR2 FQNNGV. Trimming cost V 6 bases and J 8 bases; bases outside gene matches: 9. The CDR3 loop spans 14 amino acids. DNA of the CDR3: TGTGCCAGCAGGTCATTCGACAGGGGAGATGAGCAGTTCTTC. Its protein is CASRSFDRGDEQFF.

The CDR3 region is CASDRSDYRSDNEQFF. In DNA form, the CDR3 reads TGTGCTAGTGACCGATCAGACTATCGTTCTGACAATGAGCAGTTCTTC. The chain carries TRBV12-5 and TRBJ2-1, with D perhaps TRBD2 (5 bases). V gave up 7 bases and J gave up 5 bases, with 21 bases separating them. CDR1 and CDR2 from the germline V gene are LGHNT and FRNRAP. The CDR3 covers 16 residues.

The chain is built from TRBV7-3 and TRBJ2-5, with D unresolved. The CDR3 loop spans 13 amino acids. With 4 bases removed from V and 5 bases from J, the gap between germline ends came to 11 bases. Germline V gene data show CDR1 as SGHTA and CDR2 as FQGTGA. CDR3 protein: CASSSNDVETQYF. The CDR3 DNA sequence: TGTGCCAGCAGCTCGAACGATGTGGAGACCCAGTACTTC. Together with reference TRBV7-3 and TRBJ2-5, the CDR3 gives the full variable domain: GAGVSQTPSNKVTEKGKYVELRCDPISGHTALYWYRQSLGQGPEFLIYFQGTGAADDSGLPNDRFFAVRPEGSVSTLKIQRTERGDSAVYLCASSSNDVETQYFGPGTRLLVL.